This T cell receptor (beta chain) is drawn from a study of blood T cell repertoires in COVID-19 (dated by TCRdb to 2020 to 2022). About the study as a whole: Collaborator samples came from the United States, Italy and Spain and covered acute and convalescent phases of COVID-19. HLA class I and class II types, where available, came from metadata supplied by the sample provider rather than from assay-based typing. Samples came from the ongoing ImmuneRACE study (first 160 participants) plus 1,254 subjects from 6 global collaborators. The repertoires were released in a freely available public database meant as a resource for research on the immune response to SARS-CoV-2. Deeply sampled blood TCRbeta repertoires from subjects exposed to, actively infected with, or recovered from COVID-19 were included in the dataset. The sample metadata nearly always contained a de-identified subject ID, COVID-19 status, age in years and sex. The prospective study material was composed of cDNA or gDNA derived from T cells, B-cell-depleted T cells, or PBMCs. What the research found in general, with its limitations: Clinical and demographic metadata were provided uncurated, with the amount varying by source and participant.

As for this clone: Its cognate antigen has yet to be identified. No base quality information exists; no much larger clone differs at one position.

The collaborating institutions used their own protocols to collect whole blood in K2EDTA tubes. Collaborator samples were shipped for TCRbeta analysis as frozen whole blood, isolated PBMCs, or DNA extracted from either sample type. The immunoSEQ Assay, a bias-controlled multiplex PCR, was used to amplify TCRbeta CDR3 regions from genomic DNA. Concerning the study's data processing: The number of nucleated cells in each sample was estimated from the amplification of reference gene primers within the assay. To quantify the absolute abundance of each unique TCRbeta CDR3 rearrangement, sequence reads were collapsed and filtered. For each sample, productive Simpson clonality was calculated as the square root of Simpson's diversity index across productive rearrangements. The table comes from immuneACCESS by way of TCRdb, which keeps in-frame sequences with V and J called. Part of the clones is missing from these tables; in studies checked, under half for an unresolved V gene and the rest for unknown reasons. D and trimming come from the DNA, and the V and J calls and clone size come from that table. This sample gives approximately 280,000 clones in total; about 89% of them show up just once. The ten largest clones capture about 4.2% of the sample.

V is pared back by 2 bases and J by 7 bases, with 18 bases lying between the germline termini. For CDR1 and CDR2, the germline V gene (reference sequence) lists LNHDA and SQIVND. Including cysteine and phenylalanine, the CDR3 has 15 amino acids. Kept here is only the CDR3 DNA, which spans 45 bases and is read in frame from base 1. The chain is made from TRBV19 and TRBJ2-7, and perhaps TRBD2 as D gene, on 6 matching bases. This TCR derives from a middle-aged man with acute or convalescent COVID-19. Sequencing was performed on peripheral blood. The sequenced DNA: TGTGCCAGTAGTATACGCCAGGGTCTCGCGGGGGAGCAGTACTTC. This gives the protein CASSIRQGLAGEQYF.